This entry lists 25 T cell receptor beta chains sequenced from one sample in a study of T-cell reconstitution after alpha-beta-depleted transplantation in children. Preparation of the TCRbeta library involved a method that used unique molecular identifiers. TCRdb used MiXCR to reprocess the PCR reads, holding one entry per CDR3 protein. The sample includes fewer than 20,000 distinct CDR3 sequences, approximately 5.3% of them seen just once. The source was PBMCs, collected before TCRalphabeta/CD19-depleted stem cell transplant. The receptors originated from a boy younger than 18 with acute lymphoblastic leukemia, due to receive a stem cell transplant.

This clonotype was counted many times. J is TRBJ1-1 and V is TRBV6-2 or TRBV6-3, with 7 bases identical to TRBD1. The V segment lost 4 bases and the J segment 4 bases; nucleotides outside the gene matches: 9. This CDR3 has 15 amino acids. Germline values: CDR1 MNHEY, CDR2 SVGEGT. The CDR3 loop is CASSSEGGAVTEAFF. CDR3 coding DNA: TGTGCCAGCAGTTCTGAAGGGGGCGCCGTCACTGAAGCTTTCTTT.

In its sample, this clonotype was seen many times. The chain couples TRBV28 to TRBJ1-6, with unresolved D. Germline V gene data show CDR1 as MDHEN and CDR2 as SYDVKM. This CDR3 region has 15 residues. Between the trimmed V and J ends, which lost 3 bases and 0 bases, there was a span of 6 bases. CDR3 sequence reads: CASSLTGSYNSPLHF. CDR3 DNA sequence: TGTGCCAGCAGTTTGACGGGCTCCTATAATTCACCCCTCCACTTT.

This clonotype came up many times. The chain couples TRBV12-3 or TRBV12-4 to TRBJ1-2, with D tentatively TRBD1 (5 bases). The CDR3 extends over 15 amino acids. With 3 bases removed from V and 6 bases from J, the gap between germline ends came to 17 bases. The CDR3 DNA reads TGTGCCAGCAGTTTCTCCGGGGCGACGGTAGATGGCTACACCTTC. It is translated as CASSFSGATVDGYTF.

In its sample, this clonotype was seen many times. The V call is TRBV20-1, the J call TRBJ2-3; tentatively, D is TRBD1 (6 bases). The CDR3 has 14 amino acids. Germline CDR1 reads DFQATT; CDR2 reads SNEGSKA (reference sequence). Trimming took 6 bases from V and 2 from J, leaving 15 bases between them. DNA for the CDR3: TGCAGTGCCCCGACAGGCGGAAACACAGATACGCAGTATTTT. It encodes CSAPTGGNTDTQYF.

This clonotype rates as medium-sized. The V and J genes are TRBV4-3 and TRBJ2-1; D is perhaps TRBD1 (6 bases). CDR1 and CDR2 from the germline V gene are LGHNA and YSLEER. Deletions cut 4 bases from V and 0 bases from J, with 16 bases between. This CDR3 comprises 17 residues. The CDR3 DNA reads TGCGCCAGCAGCCTAGACAGGCTGCAGGGCTCCTACAATGAGCAGTTCTTC. Amino acid sequence: CASSLDRLQGSYNEQFF.

At least ten counts were recorded for this clonotype. The rearrangement joins TRBV6-5 to TRBJ1-2; D is perhaps TRBD1 (5 bases). The germline CDR1 and CDR2 sequences are MNHEY and SVGAGI. The ends were cut back, 6 bases at V and 6 bases at J, with 11 bases in the middle. This CDR3 region has 12 residues. CDR3 amino acids: CASSSRVNGYTF. CDR3 DNA: TGTGCCAGCAGCAGCAGGGTGAATGGCTACACCTTC.

This clonotype appeared many times. The chain has TRBV11-2 and TRBJ2-7; unclear D gene. Trimming pared 4 bases from V and 3 bases from J, leaving 13 bases between. CDR1 SGHAT and CDR2 FQNNGV come from the germline V gene. The CDR3 length is 14 residues. The CDR3 loop is CASSSLNYGYEQYF. The CDR3 DNA sequence: TGTGCCAGCAGCTCGCTGAATTACGGCTACGAGCAGTACTTC.

This clonotype was recorded many times. V usage is TRBV10-3 and J usage is TRBJ2-5; D ambiguous. Germline loops: CDR1 ENHRY, CDR2 SYGVKD. Trimming took off 6 bases at V and 4 bases at J, with 15 bases between the two ends. The CDR3 is 14 amino acids. The CDR3: CAIRVGPPTETQYF. The CDR3, as DNA: TGTGCCATCAGAGTAGGGCCCCCCACAGAGACCCAGTACTTC.

This clonotype was seen many times. The V call is TRBV21-1, the J call TRBJ2-7; TRBD1, the table's D call, lacks a check against the DNA. TRBV21-1 is tagged as a pseudogene. The CDR3 contains 17 residues. CDR3 nucleotides: TGTGCCAGCAGCTTCCGACCGGGACAGGAGAGGATTTACGAGCAGTACTTC. Translated, it gives CASSFRPGQERIYEQYF.

This clonotype was detected ten times or more. The gene calls are TRBV5-1 and TRBJ2-7, with TRBD2 matching over 8 bases. V shed 3 bases, J shed 6 bases, and the junction held 20 bases outside the gene matches. The CDR3 totals 18 residues. Germline V gives CDR1 SGHRS, CDR2 YFSETQ. The CDR3 reads CASSSPTPLSSGIGEQYF. The CDR3, as DNA: TGCGCCAGCAGCTCACCAACCCCCTTAAGTAGCGGGATCGGCGAGCAGTACTTC. Full variable domain (missing parts from reference TRBV5-1 and TRBJ2-7): KAGVTQTPRYLIKTRGQQVTLSCSPISGHRSVSWYQQTPGQGLQFLFEYFSETQRNKGNFPGRFSGRQFSNSRSEMNVSTLELGDSALYLCASSSPTPLSSGIGEQYFGPGTRLTVT.

In its sample, this clonotype was seen many times. The chain employs TRBV7-9 and TRBJ1-1; perhaps TRBD1 as D (6 bases). Trimming took 3 bases from V and 3 from J, leaving 11 bases between them. Germline CDR1 is SEHNR and CDR2 is FQNEAQ (reference sequence). This CDR3 region has 14 residues. For the CDR3, the DNA is TGTGCCAGCAGCTTTAAGGGGGTCGACACTGAAGCTTTCTTT. It specifies CASSFKGVDTEAFF.

This clonotype is classed as medium-sized. The rearrangement uses TRBV12-3 or TRBV12-4 and TRBJ1-5; the D is unclear. With 1 base removed from V and 7 bases from J, the gap between germline ends came to 8 bases. This CDR3 comprises 13 residues. CDR3: CASSLGGSQPQHF. In nucleotides, the CDR3 is TGTGCCAGCAGTTTAGGAGGGAGCCAGCCCCAGCATTTT.

This clonotype has at least ten counts. The rearrangement joins TRBV6-5 to TRBJ2-3; D perhaps matches TRBD2 (5 bases). This CDR3 region has 15 residues. Trimming stripped 5 bases from V and 8 bases from J, with 20 bases between. In germline, CDR1 is MNHEY, CDR2 SVGAGI. The CDR3 loop reads CASSPPRGSLGTQYF. CDR3 in DNA: TGTGCCAGCAGTCCCCCCCGGGGTAGCTTGGGTACGCAGTATTTT.

This clonotype was observed many times. This chain connects TRBV7-8 to TRBJ1-5; D not certain. Germline V gene sequence: CDR1 SGHVS, CDR2 FQNEAQ. CDR3 length: 17 residues. V lost 1 base, J lost 6 bases, and 19 bases lay in between. CDR3 nucleotides: TGTGCCAGCAGCTTAGGGCGATATCGGGGATTGGGTCAGCCCCAGCATTTT. Translated: CASSLGRYRGLGQPQHF.

This clonotype appeared many times. The chain recombines TRBV7-2 with TRBJ1-5; no firm D call. Trimming removed 1 base from V and 7 bases from J, with 8 bases in between. The germline V gene has CDR1 SGHTA and CDR2 FQGNSA. CDR3 length equals 13 residues. The CDR3 region has the DNA TGTGCCAGCAGCTTAGGCCGAGAACAGCCCCAGCATTTT. Translated, it gives CASSLGREQPQHF.

This clonotype was seen repeatedly, ten times or more. This CDR3 reads CARGRTGSETQYF. In nucleotides, the CDR3 is TGTGCCAGGGGGAGGACAGGATCGGAGACCCAGTACTTC. The chain joins TRBV2 to TRBJ2-5, with D perhaps TRBD1 (7 bases). The CDR3 consists of 13 residues. The germline CDR1 and CDR2 sequences are SNHLY and FYNNEI. Trimming cost V 9 bases and J 5 bases, with 16 bases left between them.

This clonotype was recorded many times. The chain has TRBV6-2 or TRBV6-3 and TRBJ1-5; D is unresolved. Germline V lookup: CDR1 MNHEY, CDR2 SVGEGT. The V gene lost 6 bases and the J gene lost 3 bases, with 15 bases spanning the gap. This CDR3 is built from 15 residues. CDR3 sequence (DNA): TGTGCCAGCAGCCCCATGGGCGGCTCCAATCAGCCCCAGCATTTT. It encodes CASSPMGGSNQPQHF.

By frequency in the sample, this clonotype is medium-sized. V is TRBV29-1 and J is TRBJ2-5; D possibly corresponds to TRBD2 (5 bases). V dropped 3 bases and J dropped 7 bases, with 21 bases sitting between them. CDR1 is SQVTM and CDR2 is ANQGSEA in the germline V gene. The CDR3 contains 15 residues. CDR3 residues: CSVDSRRAPPGTQYF. In nucleotides, the CDR3 is TGCAGCGTTGATTCGCGGCGGGCGCCCCCAGGGACCCAGTACTTC.

Sample share makes this clonotype medium-sized (0.01 to 0.1%). This chain uses TRBV29-1 with TRBJ2-5; 10 bases match TRBD2. CDR1 is SQVTM and CDR2 is ANQGSEA in the germline V gene. V lost 6 bases, J lost 2 bases, and 9 bases stayed unmatched. This CDR3 comprises 15 residues. The chain's CDR3 is CSVSLAGVKQETQYF. The CDR3 nucleotides are TGCAGCGTGTCTCTAGCGGGGGTGAAACAAGAGACCCAGTACTTC.

This clonotype was observed many times. The CDR3: CASSSRTGELFF. CDR3 nucleotides: TGTGCCAGCAGTAGTCGAACCGGGGAGCTGTTTTTT. This chain uses TRBV2 with TRBJ2-2; D uncertain. This CDR3 spans 12 amino acids. Deletions cut 5 bases from V and 5 bases from J, with 6 bases between. CDR1 and CDR2 from the germline V gene are SNHLY and FYNNEI.

This clonotype is medium-sized within its sample. This chain joins TRBV6-1 and TRBJ2-3, with 12 bases lining up with TRBD1. V gave up 1 base and J gave up 8 bases; unmatched junction bases: 10. This CDR3 has 17 amino acids. Germline V CDR1 and CDR2: MNHNS, SASEGT. The CDR3 DNA reads TGTGCCAGCAGTGAAGGGCCGGGAGGGACAGGGGGCCGTACGCAGTATTTT. Its protein product is CASSEGPGGTGGRTQYF.

This clonotype appeared many times. This rearrangement joins TRBV12-3 or TRBV12-4 to TRBJ2-7; D is possibly TRBD1 or TRBD2 (5 bases each). The V and J ends lost 1 base and 0 bases respectively, with 13 bases between them. The CDR3 length is 16 residues. Here the CDR3 reads CASSLGLGTLSYEQYF. CDR3 nucleotides: TGTGCCAGCAGTTTAGGTCTCGGGACCCTCTCCTACGAGCAGTACTTC.

This clonotype occurred many times. The chain joins TRBV7-8 to TRBJ2-3; TRBD2 agrees at 8 bases. Germline CDR1 reads SGHVS; CDR2 reads FQNEAQ. This CDR3 is built from 14 residues. The junction had 5 bases not matched to a gene; V was cut back by 5 bases and J by 4 bases. The CDR3, as DNA: TGTGCCAGCAGCCAAGGACTAGCTGCAGATACGCAGTATTTT. It encodes CASSQGLAADTQYF.

This clonotype was detected ten times or more. This chain joins TRBV18 and TRBJ2-2; 7 nucleotides match TRBD1. V shed 4 bases and J 6 bases; nucleotides not matched to a gene: 8. Germline lookup yields CDR1 KGHSH and CDR2 LQKENI. The CDR3 totals 15 residues. Here the CDR3 reads CASSQRQGAPGELFF. The CDR3 nucleotides are TGTGCCAGCTCACAGCGACAGGGCGCCCCCGGGGAGCTGTTTTTT.

V and J are TRBV4-3 and TRBJ1-2; the D is unclear. The V gene lost 1 base and the J gene lost 0 bases, with 6 bases spanning the gap. There are 14 residues in the CDR3. Germline assignment: CDR1 LGHNA and CDR2 YSLEER. As DNA, the CDR3 is TGCGCCAGCAGCCAAGCCAACTCTAACTATGGCTACACCTTC. Its translation: CASSQANSNYGYTF.